This TCR beta chain stems from a study of T cell responses to AZD1222 COVID-19 vaccine. Trimming at V came to 1 base and at J to 6 bases, leaving 4 bases not matched to a gene. The germline V gene has CDR1 SGHKS and CDR2 YYEKEE (reference sequence). The CDR3 runs to 15 residues. Assay: immunoSEQ multiplex PCR; the TCRdb copy retains only in-frame clones and omits some. The table records 150,000 or so clones, 90% of them present only once. The material was peripheral blood, obtained 28 days after the second AZD1222 dose. The V call is TRBV5-5, the J call TRBJ2-2, with 9 bases fitting TRBD1. This TCR was recovered from an adult who received the AZD1222 COVID-19 vaccine. The CDR3 is CASSLWTGVAGELFF. The CDR3, as DNA: TGTGCCAGCAGCTTGTGGACAGGGGTAGCCGGGGAGCTGTTTTTT.